The present T cell receptor beta chain was sequenced within a study of T cells in Graves' hyperthyroidism and ophthalmopathy. From RNA transcripts, TCR beta CDR3 regions were amplified. When the TCR CDR3 underwent first-round RT-PCR, the HTBI primer set was used. TCRdb reprocessed the multiplex PCR reads with MiXCR, giving one entry per CDR3 protein. The table lists 500,000 to 600,000 distinct CDR3 sequences, around 45% of them singletons, with more than 7% in the top ten. Overall study findings and caveats: A 13 V-J model separated ophthalmopathy from stable hyperthyroidism. Blood also held most thyroid clonotypes expanded beyond 0.001.

Concerning this clonotype: The antigen is unknown.

Stable Graves' hyperthyroidism denoted no ophthalmopathy progression over 18 months. CDR1 is KGHDR and CDR2 is SFDVKD in the germline V gene. CDR3 length equals 16 residues. V shed 0 bases, J shed 3 bases, and the junction held 6 bases outside the gene matches. This TCR was recovered from a woman aged 18-29 years with Graves' hyperthyroidism. The rearrangement joins TRBV24-1 to TRBJ2-5; 7 nucleotides match TRBD1. Sequences were obtained from peripheral blood or thyroid tissue (not recorded which). For the CDR3, the DNA is TGTGCCACCAGTGATTTGCAAGTCGGGACAGAAGAGACCCAGTACTTC. It translates to CATSDLQVGTEETQYF.